Given below is one T cell receptor beta chain in context. The antigen is unknown. These data belong to a study of cytomegalovirus exposure and HLA in healthy donors. Findings and caveats of the study: Previously analyzed data showed that most TCR beta V segments were productive at a frequency of about 87% or about 30%.

This CDR3 comprises 15 residues. Deletions cut 1 base from V and 2 bases from J, with 10 bases between. The germline CDR1 and CDR2 sequences are SGDLS and YYNGEE. Primers included in the PCR were 60 Vbeta and 13 Jbeta primers. Produced via immunoSEQ multiplex PCR; TCRdb's table is partial and in-frame only. In the table there are roughly 190,000 clones, 79% of which are singletons. Sequenced input: PBMCs. This sequence joins TRBV9 and TRBJ2-1; D not certain. The source is a girl aged 5-17 years in good health and CMV-seropositive. As DNA, the CDR3 is TGTGCCAGCAGCGTATCTGCAGGAACCTACAATGAGCAGTTCTTC. It codes for CASSVSAGTYNEQFF.